The 21 T cell receptor beta chains listed next were all sequenced from one sample in a study of breast tumors, draining lymph nodes, adjacent tissues. Each CDR3 protein gets one entry after TCRdb re-called the multiplex PCR reads with MiXCR. The sample records 150,000 to 200,000 distinct CDR3 sequences, approximately 30% being singletons. Samples came from axillary lymph nodes draining the breast cancer. Sequencing used axillary lymph node tissue. Receptors originate from a female donor with breast cancer. Some clones in this sample may be carry-over from other donors' samples.

This clonotype occurred a few times. The genes are TRBV18 and TRBJ1-3, with D possibly being TRBD1 (5 bases). This CDR3 has 19 residues. Germline CDR1 reads KGHSH; CDR2 reads LQKENI. V was cut by 4 bases and J by 0 bases, with 22 bases left in between. The CDR3 region is CASSLNPPGGRDSGNTIYF. In DNA form, the CDR3 reads TGTGCCAGCTCACTAAATCCCCCGGGGGGAAGAGACTCTGGAAACACCATATATTTT.

CDR3 DNA: TGTGCCAGCAGTCACACAGCCAACTATGGCTACACCTTC. It specifies CASSHTANYGYTF. This rearrangement joins TRBV6-1 to TRBJ1-2; D call uncertain. V lost 5 bases and J 2 bases, leaving 9 bases between the germline ends. CDR1 and CDR2 from the germline V gene are MNHNS and SASEGT. The CDR3 consists of 13 residues.

Comments on this clonotype: With a much larger clone just one base away, this may be a read error. CDR3 in amino acids: CSAPGLAGTATQYF. Here the CDR3 DNA reads TGCAGTGCCCCGGGACTAGCGGGAACAGCTACGCAGTATTTT. The rearrangement uses TRBV20-1 and TRBJ2-3, with 13 bases that match TRBD2. The CDR3 length is 14 residues. The germline V gene encodes CDR1 DFQATT and CDR2 SNEGSKA (reference sequence).

This clonotype was seen ten or more times. The chain links TRBV29-1 to TRBJ2-2; 9 bases align to TRBD1. J gave up 1 base and V 6 bases, and 12 bases lay outside the gene matches. In germline, CDR1 is SQVTM, CDR2 ANQGSEA. CDR3 size: 17 residues. The CDR3 loop reads CSVTGQGRSLNTGELFF. DNA for the CDR3: TGCAGCGTGACCGGACAGGGGCGCTCCCTGAACACCGGGGAGCTGTTTTTT.

This clonotype was detected only once. One base away lies a much larger clone, so this may be a sequencing read error. The chain joins TRBV5-1 to TRBJ2-5, with a possible D match to TRBD2 (5 bases). The CDR3 contains 13 residues. Germline CDR1 reads SGHRS; CDR2 reads YFSETQ. CDR3 bases: TGCGCCTGCAGCTTGGCCGGGGAAGAGACCCAGTACTTC. This codes for CACSLAGEETQYF.

The chain uses TRBV24-1 and TRBJ1-1; 9 positions match TRBD1. Looked up from germline, CDR1 is KGHDR and CDR2 is SFDVKD. After removal of 6 bases from V and 7 bases from J, the junction contained 8 bases not matched to a gene. CDR3 length: 14 residues. The CDR3 DNA is TGTGCCACCAGTAATTCCGGGACAGGGAATGAAGCTTTCTTT. Encoded protein: CATSNSGTGNEAFF.

The table lists this clonotype with many counts. The chain has TRBV11-3 and TRBJ2-1, with TRBD2 as a possible D gene (6 bases). CDR1 SGHNT and CDR2 YENEEA come from the germline V gene. This CDR3 contains 14 residues. V was trimmed by 4 bases and J by 7 bases, leaving 14 bases between them. CDR3 DNA sequence: TGTGCCAGCAGCTCTCCCGGGGGAGGTAATGAGCAGTTCTTC. Protein sequence: CASSSPGGGNEQFF.

In its sample, this clonotype was seen a few times. The chain recombines TRBV18 with TRBJ1-1, with D perhaps matching TRBD1 (5 bases). Germline CDR1 is KGHSH and CDR2 is LQKENI. CDR3 length equals 15 residues. V was shortened by 4 bases and J by 0 bases, with 12 bases between the two germline ends. The CDR3 reads CASSLGTSLNTEAFF. The DNA of the CDR3 is TGTGCCAGCTCACTCGGGACGTCGTTGAACACTGAAGCTTTCTTT.

This clonotype was seen repeatedly, ten times or more. The rearrangement uses TRBV10-3 and TRBJ2-7; D uncertain. The CDR3 is 14 residues long. V lost 2 bases and J 1 base, leaving 9 bases between the germline ends. Germline lookup yields CDR1 ENHRY and CDR2 SYGVKD. The CDR3 sequence is CAISEENRSYEQYF. DNA for the CDR3: TGTGCCATCAGTGAGGAGAACAGATCCTACGAGCAGTACTTC.

The chain links TRBV29-1 to TRBJ2-1; 9 bases align to TRBD2. CDR3 length: 14 residues. The V and J ends lost 1 base and 9 bases, in that order; junction bases with no gene match: 7. Germline V CDR1 and CDR2: SQVTM, ANQGSEA. The CDR3 DNA sequence: TGCAGCGTTGAAGTAGCGGGGGACTTTGGTGAGCAGTTCTTC. Translation: CSVEVAGDFGEQFF.

This clonotype was picked up many times. The V and J genes are TRBV7-9 and TRBJ2-2, with D perhaps TRBD2 (6 bases). This CDR3 spans 12 amino acids. Trimming removed 6 bases at V and 8 bases at J, with 10 bases between. CDR1 is SEHNR and CDR2 is FQNEAQ in the germline V gene (reference sequence). CDR3 amino acids: CASRTGEGELFF. DNA for the CDR3: TGTGCCAGCAGAACGGGGGAAGGGGAGCTGTTTTTT.

This clonotype showed up just a few times. The CDR3 nucleotides are TGTGCCAGCAGTGAAGGGGGCTACTTAAATGAGCAGTTCTTC. Translation: CASSEGGYLNEQFF. This rearrangement joins TRBV6-1 to TRBJ2-1; TRBD1 might be the D (5 bases). This CDR3 has 14 amino acids. V lost 1 base and J 7 bases, leaving 11 bases between the germline ends. The germline gives CDR1 MNHNS, CDR2 SASEGT.

This clonotype has at least ten counts. This rearrangement joins TRBV5-6 to TRBJ2-3; the D gene is possibly TRBD2 (5 bases). This CDR3 has 15 residues. Germline V CDR1 and CDR2: SGHDT, YYEEEE. V was trimmed by 0 bases and J by 6 bases, leaving 14 bases between them. CDR3 protein: CASSLDLGVGDTQYF. In nucleotides, the CDR3 is TGTGCCAGCAGCTTGGATCTCGGGGTAGGCGATACGCAGTATTTT.

Regarding this clonotype: Just one base apart from a much larger clone, this may be a read error. The chain uses TRBV12-3 or TRBV12-4 and TRBJ1-5, with D possibly matching TRBD1 (6 bases). Trimming took 5 bases from V and 11 from J, leaving 13 bases between them. CDR3 size: 12 residues. The CDR3: CASSLSEGAQHF. In nucleotides, the CDR3 is TGTGCCAGCAGTCTTTCGGAGGGGGCCCAGCATTTT.

At least ten counts were recorded for this clonotype. This chain connects TRBV5-1 to TRBJ1-2; TRBD1 agrees at 9 bases. With V trimmed by 4 bases and J by 4 bases, 11 bases remained unmatched. The germline V gene has CDR1 SGHRS and CDR2 YFSETQ. CDR3 length: 16 residues. The CDR3 sequence is CASSPYRPGQGYGYTF. The CDR3 bases are TGCGCCAGCAGCCCCTACCGACCGGGACAGGGCTATGGCTACACCTTC.

This clonotype showed up many times. The V gene is TRBV7-8, the J gene TRBJ1-3; no clear D gene. The CDR3 has 16 amino acids. Germline values: CDR1 SGHVS, CDR2 FQNEAQ. The V and J ends lost 1 base and 0 bases respectively, with 10 bases between them. The CDR3 DNA follows: TGTGCCAGCAGCTTAGTGGGCCCGAGCTCTGGAAACACCATATATTTT. Amino acid sequence: CASSLVGPSSGNTIYF. The whole variable domain, filled in from reference TRBV7-8 and TRBJ1-3, reads GAGVSQSPRYKVAKRGQDVALRCDPISGHVSLFWYQQALGQGPEFLTYFQNEAQLDKSGLPSDRFFAERPEGSVSTLKIQRTQQEDSAVYLCASSLVGPSSGNTIYFGEGSWLTVV.

The table lists this clonotype with many counts. The V call is TRBV4-1, the J call TRBJ2-1, with D unresolved. The CDR3 loop spans 15 amino acids. Germline V gives CDR1 MGHRA, CDR2 YSYEKL. V lost 4 bases and J 10 bases, leaving 20 bases between the germline ends. CDR3 amino acids: CASSPPPNAQAEQFF. The CDR3, as DNA: TGCGCCAGCAGCCCTCCTCCCAACGCCCAGGCGGAGCAGTTCTTC.

Here the CDR3 reads CSVATAWGFDYGYTF. The CDR3 DNA sequence: TGCAGCGTTGCCACCGCCTGGGGATTTGACTATGGCTACACCTTC. V is TRBV29-1 and J is TRBJ1-2, with D unresolved. In germline, CDR1 is SQVTM, CDR2 ANQGSEA. The CDR3 length is 15 residues. V lost 4 bases and J 3 bases, leaving 18 bases between the germline ends.

The chain has TRBV3-1 and TRBJ2-1; 14 nucleotides agree with TRBD2. The germline gives CDR1 LGHDT, CDR2 YNNKEL (reference sequence). V was clipped by 4 bases and J by 7 bases; unmatched bases: 6. The CDR3 is made up of 16 amino acids. CDR3 sequence: CASSLPTSGRANEQFF. The DNA of the CDR3 is TGTGCCAGCAGCCTCCCGACTAGCGGGAGGGCGAATGAGCAGTTCTTC.

This clonotype occurred a few times. V gene TRBV3-1 combines with J gene TRBJ1-2, with no clear D. The CDR3 runs 14 residues. The V gene's germline CDR1 is LGHDT and CDR2 YNNKEL (reference sequence). V dropped 1 base and J dropped 4 bases, with 10 bases sitting between them. In DNA form, the CDR3 reads TGTGCCAGCAGCCAAGTCACGCGGACCTATGGCTACACCTTC. Translation: CASSQVTRTYGYTF.

In this sample, this clonotype turned up many times. The chain has TRBV5-5 and TRBJ2-3; D unclear. The length of the CDR3 is 14 residues. V was trimmed by 0 bases and J by 4 bases, leaving 9 bases between them. CDR1 is SGHKS, CDR2 YYEKEE, per germline (reference sequence). CDR3 in amino acids: CASSLGGRADTQYF. The DNA of the CDR3 is TGTGCCAGCAGCTTGGGAGGTAGGGCAGATACGCAGTATTTT.